This entry is about one T cell receptor beta chain. Its antigen remains unidentified. The data derive from a study of T cell responses to AZD1222 COVID-19 vaccine. The trim removed 4 bases at V and 3 bases at J, leaving 7 bases unmatched. The CDR3 totals 17 residues. Per germline, CDR1 SGHDN and CDR2 FVKESK. Using immunoSEQ multiplex PCR, the repertoire was profiled, and TCRdb retains in-frame clones only, with some absent. The repertoire has about 160,000 clones, under 95% of them found once; the top ten carry under 6%. Study conclusions and caveats: Per reports, nearly half of all spike-specific TCRs target regions that are unmutated in variants.

This specimen was peripheral blood, taken 28 days after the second AZD1222 dose. The sequence was obtained from an adult who received the AZD1222 COVID-19 vaccine. This chain links TRBV14 with TRBJ2-2, with 11 bases fitting TRBD1. The CDR3 reads CASSRDRGSLYTGELFF. Written as DNA, the CDR3 is TGTGCCAGCAGCCGGGACAGGGGGTCACTGTACACCGGGGAGCTGTTTTTT. Using reference TRBV14 and TRBJ2-2 for the parts outside the CDR3, the full variable domain is EAGVTQFPSHSVIEKGQTVTLRCDPISGHDNLYWYRRVMGKEIKFLLHFVKESKQDESGMPNNRFLAERTGGTYSTLKVQPAELEDSGVYFCASSRDRGSLYTGELFFGEGSRLTVL.